This entry lists 7 T cell receptor beta chains sequenced from one sample in a study of T-cell reconstitution after alpha-beta-depleted transplantation in children. Library preparation (for TCRbeta) was performed with unique molecular identifiers. TCRdb called the PCR reads again in MiXCR, with one record for every CDR3 protein. The sample records 200,000 to 300,000 distinct CDR3 sequences, around 25% being singletons. The sample here was PBMCs, taken before TCRalphabeta/CD19-depleted stem cell transplant. The receptors here all came from a girl aged 2 to 10 with Fanconi anemia, due to receive a stem cell transplant.

The chain employs TRBV20-1 and TRBJ1-2; no reliable D call. The CDR3 is made up of 14 amino acids. Trimming left V 6 bases short and J 2 bases short, with 16 bases between. Germline CDR1 and CDR2: DFQATT and SNEGSKA (reference sequence). The CDR3: CSAPEWYLNYGYTF. DNA of the CDR3: TGCAGTGCCCCGGAATGGTACCTAAACTATGGCTACACCTTC.

This clonotype was counted between two and nine times. The rearrangement links TRBV29-1 to TRBJ2-5; no firm D call. The CDR3 loop spans 12 amino acids. Germline V lookup: CDR1 SQVTM, CDR2 ANQGSEA. The V end lost 6 bases, the J end lost 2 bases, and 10 bases lay between the germline ends. The DNA for the CDR3 is TGCAGCGTCCCTCATGGGCAAGAGACCCAGTACTTC. Its translation: CSVPHGQETQYF.

The CDR3 region is CSVYGRQGYNEQFF. The CDR3 region has the DNA TGCAGCGTTTATGGGAGACAGGGGTACAATGAGCAGTTCTTC. The chain employs TRBV29-1 and TRBJ2-1; 8 nucleotides align to TRBD1. The V gene's germline CDR1 is SQVTM and CDR2 ANQGSEA. V was pared by 5 bases and J by 4 bases, with 7 bases of the junction left unmatched. The CDR3 has 14 residues.

V and J are TRBV27 and TRBJ1-5; 10 positions match TRBD1. The CDR3 has 15 residues. CDR1 and CDR2 (germline): MNHEY, SMNVEV (reference sequence). This CDR3 reads CKGQGIFFGNQPQHF. The DNA of the CDR3 is TGTAAGGGACAGGGGATATTTTTTGGCAATCAGCCCCAGCATTTT.

The chain is built from TRBV29-1 and TRBJ2-1; 7 nucleotides match TRBD1. The trim removed 6 bases at V and 4 bases at J, leaving 6 bases unmatched. The germline V gene encodes CDR1 SQVTM and CDR2 ANQGSEA. The CDR3 covers 13 residues. DNA for the CDR3: TGCAGCGTGTGGGACAGCCTTTACAATGAGCAGTTCTTC. This gives the protein CSVWDSLYNEQFF.

This rearrangement joins TRBV2 to TRBJ2-7, with 8 bases fitting TRBD2. The germline V gene has CDR1 SNHLY and CDR2 FYNNEI. With V trimmed by 4 bases and J by 0 bases, 5 bases remained unmatched. CDR3 size: 15 residues. The CDR3 protein is CASSGTSWSSYEQYF. DNA for the CDR3: TGTGCCAGCAGTGGGACTAGCTGGAGCTCCTACGAGCAGTACTTC.

This clonotype was observed at least ten times. V is TRBV25-1 and J is TRBJ2-2; D might be TRBD2 (5 bases). Trimming removed 3 bases at V and 5 bases at J, with 13 bases between. CDR1 is MGHDK and CDR2 is SYGVNS in the germline V gene. The CDR3 loop spans 15 amino acids. This CDR3 reads CASSDLGRGTGELFF. CDR3 bases: TGTGCCAGCAGTGACCTTGGGAGAGGGACCGGGGAGCTGTTTTTT.